This T cell receptor (beta chain) originates from a study of T-cell memory formation after mild COVID-19. The CDR3 contains 16 residues. Germline loops: CDR1 MNHEY, CDR2 SVGEGT. V dropped 10 bases and J dropped 6 bases, with 27 bases sitting between them. To note about this clonotype: Its antigen is not identified.

Study-level findings and limits: CD4+ contracting clones were mainly CM and EM; CD8+ ones, EMRA.

TCRdb used MiXCR to reprocess the 5' RACE reads, holding one entry per CDR3 protein. The sample has 470,000 or so distinct CDR3 sequences, around 17% seen once; the top ten hold 20% to 25%. V gene TRBV6-2 or TRBV6-3 combines with J gene TRBJ2-5; TRBD2 is a possible D gene (6 bases). The receptor comes from a man in his late teens or twenties who had mild COVID-19 (a few samples of this study predate the infection). Cell type and time point are not known. The sample consisted of PBMCs or a T cell subset sorted from them (not recorded which). The DNA of the CDR3 is TGTGCCACGCTCTCCCCTCGGCGGGGTGGAAGGAAGACCCAGTACTTC. It translates to CATLSPRRGGRKTQYF.